This T cell receptor (beta chain) is from a study of shared clonotypes between healthy human individuals. Replicate sorted-subset PCRs were loaded with 150 to 200 ng DNA, about 31,000 T cell genomes. Profiled with immunoSEQ multiplex PCR; TCRdb holds only in-frame clones, not every one. The sample lists about 1.1 million clones, approximately 77% occurring once. Notes on this clone: The antigen remains undetermined. The same CDR3 is also encoded by other DNA sequences in this sample.

General study findings and limits: Researchers found naive subsets generally carried larger estimated richness than memory subsets. Sharing across four donors was seen in 4% to 5% of naive CD4 clonotypes.

This CDR3 has 12 residues. CDR1 and CDR2 (germline): SQVTM, ANQGSEA. Trimming took 2 bases from V and 1 from J, leaving 4 bases between them. All of the donors resided in Nashville, Tennessee, and each was a Caucasian adult. The specimen sequenced was memory CD4+ T cells from PBMCs. Documented subset: CD45RA-negative fraction. The clonotype originates from a man younger than 35 in good health. Some clones in this sample may be carry-over from other donors' samples. This chain links TRBV29-1 with TRBJ2-3; the D is unclear. CDR3 sequence reads: CSVESGTDTQYF. CDR3 bases: TGCAGCGTTGAATCGGGCACAGATACGCAGTATTTT.